This T cell receptor (beta chain) came from a study of response to subunit inactivated influenza vaccine (dated by TCRdb to the late 2010s). Turning to the overall study: Deep quantitative profiling of the T cell receptor repertoire was used in the study to follow responses to a trivalent subunit inactivated influenza vaccine. Beyond this particular receptor, the publication reports: According to the authors, only a limited number of new T cells may be recruited by each seasonal influenza vaccination.

Library creation used RT-PCR. Instrument used: Illumina HiSeq 2500. TCRdb applied fastp at Q25 and MiXCR to the public reads, then kept only in-frame beta chains. Every CDR3 protein is listed once, alongside the most common genes and DNA of its rows. The sample table shows about 540,000 distinct CDR3 sequences, and roughly 23% are seen once. 2.8% of the sample is held by the ten biggest clonotypes. Concerning this clonotype: Its binding antigen is unknown. Base qualities are not provided; no much larger clone lies one nucleotide away.

V ends up 6 bases short and J 5 bases short, with an unmatched junction base count of 8. Taken from cysteine to phenylalanine, the CDR3 has 15 residues. Of the read, only the CDR3 DNA is kept; its 45 bases are in frame from base 1. Based on the germline V gene, the CDR1 and CDR2 sequences are SNHLY and FYNNEI. A further study also used this sample, focusing on T cells expressing NK-cell markers. As the second paper documents: 5'RACE template switching, by which a universal primer site and unique molecular identifiers were added, was used to make TCR beta cDNA libraries. TCR beta-chain repertoires were profiled in sorted CD3+CD56+NKG2C+, CD3+CD56+NKG2C- and CD3+CD56-NKG2C+ T-cell subsets from eight donors. Among the eight sequenced donors, seven were HCMV-seropositive and one was HCMV-seronegative. In several experiments an anti-gammadeltaTCR antibody was added to restrict sorting to alphabetaTCR-expressing T cells. In six donors, the dominant CD3+CD56+NKG2C+ clonotypes were among the top 10 CD8+ clonotypes and accounted for about 1.0-7.0% of CD8+ T cells. Those dominant clonotypes were again the most abundant among CD3+CD56-NKG2C+ cells in a few donors, at about 28.3-65%. Whether the expanded NKG2C-expressing T cell clones were specific for HCMV antigens was left unclear. Randomly selected healthy volunteers, three men and five women, were used as the eight sequenced donors. HCMV-specific IgG was detected in serum with a commercial ELISA kit to determine HCMV serostatus. Ficoll density gradient centrifugation was used to isolate peripheral blood mononuclear cells from blood. CD4+ and CD8+ T cells were isolated from PBMC by magnetic immunoseparation with Miltenyi isolation kits. cDNA synthesis was primed from the TCR beta constant segment and was followed by two successive PCR amplification steps. Libraries were sequenced as 2 x 150 bp reads on Illumina HiSeq 2000/2500, MiSeq or NextSeq. Reads were demultiplexed and grouped by UMI with MIGEC, and clonotypes were assembled and quantified with MiTCR. To exclude erroneous sequences, any TCR cDNA sequence not supported by at least two reads was discarded. The tcR package was used for downstream repertoire analysis, and clonotypes were matched across fractions by CDR3 nucleotide sequence plus V segment. VDJmatch was used to annotate antigen specificity against VDJdb, with one amino acid substitution in CDR3 allowed.

The rearrangement joined TRBV2 to TRBJ2-1; a stretch of 9 junction bases matches TRBD2. This clonotype was obtained from a man aged 45-65 years who received an inactivated influenza vaccine. Donor details come from another sample of the same person, matched by shared clones. Here the sequenced sample was CD4+ T cells sorted from PBMCs, taken roughly 12 days after vaccination. The nucleotide sequence is TGTGCCAGCAGATCCGGGACTAGCAGCCACAATGAGCAGTTCTTC. Its coded protein is CASRSGTSSHNEQFF.